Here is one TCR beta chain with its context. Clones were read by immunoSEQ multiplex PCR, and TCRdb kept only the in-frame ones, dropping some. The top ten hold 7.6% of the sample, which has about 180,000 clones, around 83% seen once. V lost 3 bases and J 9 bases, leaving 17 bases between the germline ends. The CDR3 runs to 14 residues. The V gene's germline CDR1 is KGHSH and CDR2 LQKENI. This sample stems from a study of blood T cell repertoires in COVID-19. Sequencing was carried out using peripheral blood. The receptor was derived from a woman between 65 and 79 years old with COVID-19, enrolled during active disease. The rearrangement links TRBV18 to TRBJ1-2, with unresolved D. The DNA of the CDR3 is TGTGCCAGCTCACCCTATTCGAAGAACGGTCGCTACACCTTC. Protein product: CASSPYSKNGRYTF.